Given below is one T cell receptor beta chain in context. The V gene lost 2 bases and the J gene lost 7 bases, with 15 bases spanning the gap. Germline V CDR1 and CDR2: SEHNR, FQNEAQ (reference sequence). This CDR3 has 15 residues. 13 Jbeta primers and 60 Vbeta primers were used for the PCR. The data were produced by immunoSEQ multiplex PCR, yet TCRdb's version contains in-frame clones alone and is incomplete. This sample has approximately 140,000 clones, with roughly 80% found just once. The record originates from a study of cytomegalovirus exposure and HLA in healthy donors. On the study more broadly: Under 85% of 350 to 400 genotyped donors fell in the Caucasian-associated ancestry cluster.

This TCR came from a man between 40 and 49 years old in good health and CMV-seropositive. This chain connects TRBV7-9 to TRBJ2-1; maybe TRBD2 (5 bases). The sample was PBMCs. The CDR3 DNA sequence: TGTGCCAGCAGCTTAAAGGGAACTAGTCTAAATGAGCAGTTCTTC. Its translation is CASSLKGTSLNEQFF.